This T cell receptor (beta chain) was sequenced for a study of T-cell memory formation after mild COVID-19 listed by TCRdb under 2021. Regarding the study in general: TCR sequence clusters from the two donors were found to be largely donor specific. In two donors, T-cell clones that expanded and contracted after mild COVID-19 were tracked by sequencing TCRalpha and TCRbeta repertoires over time. The cohort was made up of two young adult volunteers, one female and one male, who were previously healthy.

Ficoll-Paque density gradient centrifugation was the method used to isolate PBMCs. General findings and caveats noted by the study authors: The study included only a couple of mild cases, and larger cohorts that include severe cases with pre-infection samples were judged to be necessary. Balanced CD4/CD8 phenotypes were observed for clones contracting from day 15 to 85, whereas a bias towards CD4+ was observed for a second wave of clones expanding from day 15 to 37. Contracting CD4+ clones were found mainly in CM and EM memory subsets, while CD8+ clones were enriched in EMRA. Some responding clones were detected in pre-infection memory, which suggested that pre-existing cross-reactive memory T cells had joined the SARS-CoV-2 response. Whether the second-wave clones peaking on day 37 were SARS-CoV-2 specific was not confirmed.

As to this clonotype: It lacks a known antigen. No quality values exist for individual bases; no much larger clone is one base distant.

Sequencing relied on an Illumina NovaSeq 6000. Using 5'RACE with constant-segment primers, TCRalpha and TCRbeta cDNA libraries were constructed, with sample barcodes and unique molecular identifiers added in the process. RNA was extracted from every sample with Trizol reagent. Libraries were amplified in two PCR steps, with a second sample barcode and Illumina TruSeq adapters added in the second step. Sequencing of libraries was performed on an Illumina NovaSeq with 2 x 150 bp paired-end reads. As for the original processing: Demultiplexing of reads and collapsing into UMI-guided consensus sequences were performed with migec v1.2.7. Using mixcr v2.1.11, UMI consensuses were aligned to TRA and TRB V and J templates and then assembled into clonotypes. Expanded or contracted clonotypes were those called significant by both edgeR and NoisET, with noise models trained on biological replicates. For edgeR calls, the cutoffs were a false discovery rate-adjusted p below 0.01 and a log2 fold-change threshold of 1. As an exploratory analysis of dynamics, max-normalized trajectories of the 1000 most abundant clonotypes were examined with PCA combined with hierarchical clustering. Separately sequenced CD4+ and CD8+ repertoires were used to assign a CD4 or CD8 phenotype to each responding clone. The public reads were run again by TCRdb, first through fastp at Q25 and then through MiXCR, and only productive beta chains were kept. Rows with a matching CDR3 protein are joined into one entry that keeps the most common DNA and genes. The V and J calls follow TCRdb's processing rather than the paper's. The sample yields roughly 110,000 distinct CDR3 sequences; over 10% were counted once. The ten largest clones take up roughly 30% of the sample.

The germline V gene yields SGHVS for CDR1 and FNYEAQ for CDR2. The CDR3 sequence holds 12 residues, the cysteine and phenylalanine included. Just CDR3 DNA is preserved here, 36 bases in frame from base 1. The junction shows trimming of 3 bases on V and 6 bases on J, plus 8 bases between the germline ends. The TCR originated in an adult woman who had mild COVID-19 (a few samples of this study predate the infection). The sample titles of this study are shuffled in the database, so cell type and time point are left out; the donor was told from shared clones. The chain joins TRBV7-6 to TRBJ1-1; too little of a D gene remains to name it. Sequencing was carried out using PBMCs or a T cell subset sorted from them (not recorded which). The CDR3 reads CASSLIGSEAFF. The DNA sequence is given as TGTGCCAGCAGCTTGATTGGGTCTGAAGCTTTCTTT.